This T cell receptor (beta chain) stems from a study of patients and donors after allogeneic stem cell transplantation. TCRdb re-called the RT-PCR reads with MiXCR, one entry per CDR3 protein. The repertoire holds approximately 140,000 distinct CDR3 sequences, with approximately 37% as singletons. CDR3 size: 16 residues. Germline V gene sequence: CDR1 LGHDT, CDR2 YNNKEL (reference sequence). V was clipped by 2 bases and J by 7 bases; unmatched bases: 9. The sequence was obtained from a human donor who was either an allogeneic HSCT recipient or a stem cell or donor lymphocyte infusion donor (not recorded which). It is not recorded whose cells these are; they may come from a transplant donor. The chain couples TRBV3-1 to TRBJ1-4; 8 nucleotides match TRBD1. The sample taken for sequencing was blood, either unsorted or a sorted T cell fraction (not recorded which). The CDR3 DNA sequence: TGTGCCAGCAGCCAACCGACAGGGGAGAAGGGTGAAAAACTGTTTTTT. Translating gives CASSQPTGEKGEKLFF.